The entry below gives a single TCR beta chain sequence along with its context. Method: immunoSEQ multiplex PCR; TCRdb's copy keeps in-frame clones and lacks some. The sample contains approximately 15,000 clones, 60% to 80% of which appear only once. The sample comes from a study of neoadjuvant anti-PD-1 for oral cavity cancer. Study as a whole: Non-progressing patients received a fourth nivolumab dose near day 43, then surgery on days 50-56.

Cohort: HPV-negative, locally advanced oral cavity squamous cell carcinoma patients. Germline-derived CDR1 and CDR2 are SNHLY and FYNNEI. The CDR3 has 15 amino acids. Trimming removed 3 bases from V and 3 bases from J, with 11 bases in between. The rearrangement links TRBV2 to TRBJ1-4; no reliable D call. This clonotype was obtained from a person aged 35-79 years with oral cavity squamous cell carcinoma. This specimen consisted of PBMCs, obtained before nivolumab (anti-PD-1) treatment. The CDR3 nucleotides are TGTGCCAGCAGTGAGTTGGAAGGCCCTAATGAAAAACTGTTTTTT. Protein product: CASSELEGPNEKLFF.